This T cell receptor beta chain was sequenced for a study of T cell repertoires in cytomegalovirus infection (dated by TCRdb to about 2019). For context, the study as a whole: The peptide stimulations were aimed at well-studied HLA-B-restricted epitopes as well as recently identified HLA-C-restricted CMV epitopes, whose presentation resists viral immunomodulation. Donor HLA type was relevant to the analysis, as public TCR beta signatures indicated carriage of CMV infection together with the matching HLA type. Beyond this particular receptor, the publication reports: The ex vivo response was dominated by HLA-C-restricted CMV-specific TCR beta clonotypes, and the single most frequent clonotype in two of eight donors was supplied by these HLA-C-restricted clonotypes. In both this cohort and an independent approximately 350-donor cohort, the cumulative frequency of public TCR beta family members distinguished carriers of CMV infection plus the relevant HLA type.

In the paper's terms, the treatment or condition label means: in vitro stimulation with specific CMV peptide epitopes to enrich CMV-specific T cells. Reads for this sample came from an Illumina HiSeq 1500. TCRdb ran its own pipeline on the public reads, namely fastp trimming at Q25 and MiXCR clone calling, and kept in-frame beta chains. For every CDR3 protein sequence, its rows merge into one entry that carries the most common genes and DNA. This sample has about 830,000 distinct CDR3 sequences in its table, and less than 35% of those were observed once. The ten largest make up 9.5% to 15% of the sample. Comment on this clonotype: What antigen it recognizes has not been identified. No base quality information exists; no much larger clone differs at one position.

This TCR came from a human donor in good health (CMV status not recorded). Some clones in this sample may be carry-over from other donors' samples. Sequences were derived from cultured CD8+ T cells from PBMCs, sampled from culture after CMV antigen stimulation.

The CDR3 region has the sequence CASSLWGGDTQYF. The sequenced DNA is TGTGCCAGCAGTTTATGGGGGGGAGATACGCAGTATTTT. The rearranged segments are TRBV27 and TRBJ2-3; TRBD2 matches 7 bases in the middle. CDR1 and CDR2 (MNHEY, SMNVEV) derive from the germline V gene (reference sequence). The cysteine opens and the phenylalanine closes a CDR3 of 13 amino acids. The sequence is cut down to CDR3 DNA, 39 bases in frame from base 1. For this chain, trimming is 1 base at the V end and 5 bases at the J end, and the number of junction bases without a gene match is 0.